The present T cell receptor beta chain was sequenced within a study of T cell responses to AZD1222 COVID-19 vaccine. Trimming shortened V by 6 bases and J by 8 bases, and 17 bases separated the two germline ends. The CDR3 is made up of 13 amino acids. Germline CDR1 is SQVTM and CDR2 is ANQGSEA. Produced via immunoSEQ multiplex PCR; TCRdb's table is partial and in-frame only. The sample carries about 120,000 clones, roughly nine tenths recorded once. With regard to this clone: Antigen unknown.

General study results and limits: Reports indicate that nearly half of spike-specific TCRs are directed at unmutated variant regions. Breadth and depth of Spike-specific TCRs rose after two AZD1222 doses. Only a handful of AZD1222 recipients, roughly six in all, had baseline seropositivity. Clonal diversity may have been underestimated in mostly white British donors.

This clonotype originated in an adult who received the AZD1222 COVID-19 vaccine. This material consisted of peripheral blood, taken 28 days after the second AZD1222 dose. The J gene is TRBJ2-1, the V gene TRBV29-1; D is perhaps TRBD1 or TRBD2 (5 bases each). The chain's CDR3 is CSVTGFMGDEQFF. Written as DNA, the CDR3 is TGCAGCGTCACGGGATTTATGGGGGATGAGCAGTTCTTC.